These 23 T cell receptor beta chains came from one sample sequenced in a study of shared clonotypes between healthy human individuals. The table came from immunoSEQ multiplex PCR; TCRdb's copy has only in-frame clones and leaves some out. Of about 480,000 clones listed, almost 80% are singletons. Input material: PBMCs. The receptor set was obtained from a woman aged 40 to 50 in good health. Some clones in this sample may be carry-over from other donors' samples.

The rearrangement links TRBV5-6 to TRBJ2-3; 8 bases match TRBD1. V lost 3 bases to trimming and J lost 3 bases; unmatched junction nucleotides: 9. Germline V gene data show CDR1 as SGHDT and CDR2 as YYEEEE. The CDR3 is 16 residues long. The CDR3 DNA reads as TGTGCCAGCAGCTCGACTCGGACAGGGTGGACAGATACGCAGTATTTT. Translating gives CASSSTRTGWTDTQYF.

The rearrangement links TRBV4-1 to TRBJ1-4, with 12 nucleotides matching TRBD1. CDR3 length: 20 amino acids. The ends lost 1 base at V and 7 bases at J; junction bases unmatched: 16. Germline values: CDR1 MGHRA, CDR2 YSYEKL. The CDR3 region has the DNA TGCGCCAGCAGCCAAGTTCCGGGGACAGGGGGCGGAAAAGACCTTGAAAAACTGTTTTTT. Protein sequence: CASSQVPGTGGGKDLEKLFF.

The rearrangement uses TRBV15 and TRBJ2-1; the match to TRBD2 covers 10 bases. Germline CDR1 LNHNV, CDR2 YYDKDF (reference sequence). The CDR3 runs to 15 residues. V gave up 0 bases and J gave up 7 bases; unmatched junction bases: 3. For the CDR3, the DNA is TGTGCCACCAGCAGAGATAGCGGGAGGACGAATGAGCAGTTCTTC. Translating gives CATSRDSGRTNEQFF.

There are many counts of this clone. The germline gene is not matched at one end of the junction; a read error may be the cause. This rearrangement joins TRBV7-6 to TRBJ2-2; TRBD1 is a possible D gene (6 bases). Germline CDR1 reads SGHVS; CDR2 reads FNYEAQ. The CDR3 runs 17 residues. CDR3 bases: TGTGCCAGCAGCTCAAATGGGGGCAGGGGTCACACCGGAGAGCTGTTTTTT. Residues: CASSSNGGRGHTGELFF. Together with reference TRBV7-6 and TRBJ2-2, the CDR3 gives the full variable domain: GAGVSQSPRYKVTKRGQDVALRCDPISGHVSLYWYRQALGQGPEFLTYFNYEAQQDKSGLPNDRFSAERPEGSISTLTIQRTEQRDSAMYRCASSSNGGRGHTGELFFGEGSRLTVL.

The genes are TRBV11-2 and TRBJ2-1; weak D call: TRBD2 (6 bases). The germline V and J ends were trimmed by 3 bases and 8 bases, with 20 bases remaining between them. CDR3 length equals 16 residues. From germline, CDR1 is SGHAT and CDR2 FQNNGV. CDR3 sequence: CASSFLGGAGGDEQFF. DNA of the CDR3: TGTGCCAGCAGCTTTCTGGGAGGAGCCGGCGGCGATGAGCAGTTCTTC.

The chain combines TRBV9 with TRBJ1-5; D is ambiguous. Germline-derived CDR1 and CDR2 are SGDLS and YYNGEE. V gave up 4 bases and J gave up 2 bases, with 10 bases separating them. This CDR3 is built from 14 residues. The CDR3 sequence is CASSPNTGNQPQHF. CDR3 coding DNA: TGTGCCAGCAGCCCCAACACGGGCAATCAGCCCCAGCATTTT.

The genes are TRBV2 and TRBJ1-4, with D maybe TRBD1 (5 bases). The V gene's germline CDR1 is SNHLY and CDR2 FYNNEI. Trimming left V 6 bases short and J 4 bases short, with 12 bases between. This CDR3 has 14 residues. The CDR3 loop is CASRRDRGNEKLFF. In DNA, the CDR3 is TGTGCCAGCAGACGAGACAGAGGTAATGAAAAACTGTTTTTT.

The CDR3, as DNA: TGTGCCAGCAGAACCTACCGGGAGGGCCCGGATGAGCAGTTCTTC. Its protein is CASRTYREGPDEQFF. This rearrangement joins TRBV6-6 to TRBJ2-1, with TRBD2 identical over 8 bases. Germline lookup yields CDR1 MNHNY and CDR2 SVGAGI (reference sequence). The CDR3 extends over 15 amino acids. The V gene end was trimmed by 6 bases and the J gene end by 8 bases; junction bases not matched to a gene: 12.

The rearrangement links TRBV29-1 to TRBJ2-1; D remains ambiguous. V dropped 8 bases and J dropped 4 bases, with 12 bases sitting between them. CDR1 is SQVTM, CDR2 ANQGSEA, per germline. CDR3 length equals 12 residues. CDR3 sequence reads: CSYLTPYNEQFF. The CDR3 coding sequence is TGCAGCTACCTCACACCGTACAATGAGCAGTTCTTC.

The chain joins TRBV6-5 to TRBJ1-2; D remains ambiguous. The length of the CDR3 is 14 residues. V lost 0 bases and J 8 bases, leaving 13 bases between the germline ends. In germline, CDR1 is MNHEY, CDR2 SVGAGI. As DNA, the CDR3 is TGTGCCAGCAGTTACTCGATGGGGATGCGGGGCTACACCTTC. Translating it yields CASSYSMGMRGYTF.

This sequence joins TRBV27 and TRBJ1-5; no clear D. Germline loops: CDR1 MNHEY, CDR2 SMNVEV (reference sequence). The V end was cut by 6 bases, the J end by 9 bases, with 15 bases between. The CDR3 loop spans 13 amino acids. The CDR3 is CASSTRAQGPQHF. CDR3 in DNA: TGTGCCAGCAGCACCCGAGCCCAAGGGCCCCAGCATTTT.

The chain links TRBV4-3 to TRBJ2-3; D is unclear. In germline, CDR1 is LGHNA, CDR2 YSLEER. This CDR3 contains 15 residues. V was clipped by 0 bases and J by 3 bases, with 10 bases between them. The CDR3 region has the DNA TGCGCCAGCAGCCAAGATACCAGCCGGACAGATACGCAGTATTTT. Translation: CASSQDTSRTDTQYF.

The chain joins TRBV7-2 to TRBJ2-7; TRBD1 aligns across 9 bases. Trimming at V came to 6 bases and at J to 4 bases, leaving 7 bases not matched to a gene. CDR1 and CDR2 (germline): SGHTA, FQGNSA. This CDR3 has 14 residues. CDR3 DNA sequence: TGTGCCAGCAGTCCCGGACAGGGGAAGTACGAGCAGTACTTC. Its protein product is CASSPGQGKYEQYF.

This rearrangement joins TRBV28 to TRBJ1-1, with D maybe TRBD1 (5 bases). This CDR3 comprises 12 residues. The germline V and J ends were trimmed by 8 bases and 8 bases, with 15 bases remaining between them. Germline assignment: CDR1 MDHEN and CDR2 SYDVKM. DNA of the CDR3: TGTGCCAGCGAAAACAGGCCCCACGAAGCTTTCTTT. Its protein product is CASENRPHEAFF.

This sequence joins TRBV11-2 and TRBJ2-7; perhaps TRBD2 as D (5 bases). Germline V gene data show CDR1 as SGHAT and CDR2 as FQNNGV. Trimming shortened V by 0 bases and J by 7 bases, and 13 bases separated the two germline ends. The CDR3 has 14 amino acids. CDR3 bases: TGTGCCAGCAGCTTAGATCGCCTAGCCCCAGAGCAGTACTTC. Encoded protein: CASSLDRLAPEQYF.

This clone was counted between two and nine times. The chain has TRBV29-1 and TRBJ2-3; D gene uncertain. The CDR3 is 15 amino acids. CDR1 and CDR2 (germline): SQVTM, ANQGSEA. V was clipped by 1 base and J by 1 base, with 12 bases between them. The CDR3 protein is CSVEAGRTGTDTQYF. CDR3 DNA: TGCAGCGTTGAAGCTGGGCGAACCGGCACAGATACGCAGTATTTT.

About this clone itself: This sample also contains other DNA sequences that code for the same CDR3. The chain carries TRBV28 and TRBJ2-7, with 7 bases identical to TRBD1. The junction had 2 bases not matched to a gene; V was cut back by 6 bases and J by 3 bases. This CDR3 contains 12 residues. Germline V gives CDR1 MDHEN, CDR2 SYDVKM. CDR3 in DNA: TGTGCCAGCAGCCCAGGGGGCTACGAGCAGTACTTC. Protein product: CASSPGGYEQYF.

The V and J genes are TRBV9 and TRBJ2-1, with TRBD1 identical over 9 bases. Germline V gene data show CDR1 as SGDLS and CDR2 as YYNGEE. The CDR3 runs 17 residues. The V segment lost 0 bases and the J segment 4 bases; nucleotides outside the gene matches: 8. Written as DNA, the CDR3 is TGTGCCAGCAGCGTAGGGGGACAGGGAATGGGATACAATGAGCAGTTCTTC. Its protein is CASSVGGQGMGYNEQFF.

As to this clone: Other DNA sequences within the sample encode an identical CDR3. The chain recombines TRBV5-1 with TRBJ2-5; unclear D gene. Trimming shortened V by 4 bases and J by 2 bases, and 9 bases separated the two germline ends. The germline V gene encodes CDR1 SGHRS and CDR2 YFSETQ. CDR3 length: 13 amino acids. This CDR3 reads CASSLGVQETQYF. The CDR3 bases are TGCGCCAGCAGCCTAGGAGTACAAGAGACCCAGTACTTC.

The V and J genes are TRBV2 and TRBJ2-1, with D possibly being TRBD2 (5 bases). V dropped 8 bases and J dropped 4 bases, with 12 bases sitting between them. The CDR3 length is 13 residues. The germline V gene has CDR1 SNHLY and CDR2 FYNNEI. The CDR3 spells CASERTVYNEQFF. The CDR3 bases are TGTGCCAGCGAGAGGACTGTATACAATGAGCAGTTCTTC.

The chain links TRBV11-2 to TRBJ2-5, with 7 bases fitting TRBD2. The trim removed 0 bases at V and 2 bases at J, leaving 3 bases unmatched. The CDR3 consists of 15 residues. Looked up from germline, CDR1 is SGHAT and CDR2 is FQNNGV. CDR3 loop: CASSLDPGGQETQYF. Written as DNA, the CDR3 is TGTGCCAGCAGCTTAGATCCGGGAGGTCAAGAGACCCAGTACTTC.

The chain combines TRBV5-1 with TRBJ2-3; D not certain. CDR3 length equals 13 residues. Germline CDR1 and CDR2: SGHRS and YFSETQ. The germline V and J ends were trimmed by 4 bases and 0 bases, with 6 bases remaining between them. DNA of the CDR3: TGCGCCAGCAGCATGTCAAGCACAGATACGCAGTATTTT. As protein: CASSMSSTDTQYF.

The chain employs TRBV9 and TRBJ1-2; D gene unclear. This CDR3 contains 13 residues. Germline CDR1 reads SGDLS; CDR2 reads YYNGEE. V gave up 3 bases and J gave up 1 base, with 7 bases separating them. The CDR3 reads CASSARINYGYTF. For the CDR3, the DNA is TGTGCCAGCAGCGCCAGGATTAACTATGGCTACACCTTC.